This T cell receptor (beta chain) was obtained from a study of T cell changes during pregnancy in multiple sclerosis (dated by TCRdb to between 2018 and 2021). At the level of the whole study: The study looked at changes in the T cell repertoire across pregnancy in women with multiple sclerosis.

From cysteine to phenylalanine, the CDR3 is 16 amino acids long. Just CDR3 DNA is preserved here, 48 bases in frame from base 1. Here V drops 1 base and J drops 4 bases, and the junction holds 8 bases not matched to any gene. According to the germline V gene, CDR1 reads SGDLS and CDR2 reads YYNGEE. This clone has just one count. Its antigen remains undetermined. No clone much larger than this one lies a single base away; base qualities are absent. The receptor library was made with the immunoSEQ multiplex PCR assay. TCRdb stores this immuneACCESS table with in-frame sequences only. Part of the clones is absent; in the studies checked, under half of the shortfall reflects unresolved V genes, and no reason is known for the rest. Across this sample there are fewer than 130,000 clones, with approximately 89% seen only once. In total, the top ten clones hold about 3% of the sample.

Sequencing used peripheral blood, obtained after pregnancy. The receptor's source is a female donor with multiple sclerosis, enrolled in a pregnancy study. Recombination linked TRBV9 to TRBJ2-7; 10 junctional bases match TRBD2. The nucleotide sequence reads as follows: TGTGCCAGCAGCGTATCCAGCGGGGGGGCCCCGTACGAGCAGTACTTC. This is translated as CASSVSSGGAPYEQYF.